The next 27 T cell receptor beta chains were all read from a single sample in a study of blood T cell repertoires in COVID-19. Method: immunoSEQ multiplex PCR; TCRdb's copy keeps in-frame clones and lacks some. The table shows 220,000 or so clones, with approximately 90% occurring only once. The source material was PBMCs or T cells enriched from blood (not recorded which). Receptor source: a man in his forties or fifties who had been exposed to COVID-19.

This chain connects TRBV6-5 to TRBJ1-1, with no clear D. The CDR3 runs to 14 residues. V gave up 7 bases and J gave up 4 bases, with 16 bases separating them. Germline values: CDR1 MNHEY, CDR2 SVGAGI. The CDR3 region is CASTRPGLSTEAFF. CDR3 nucleotide sequence: TGTGCCAGCACCCGCCCGGGGTTGAGCACTGAAGCTTTCTTT.

The chain couples TRBV30 to TRBJ2-2; perhaps TRBD1 as D (6 bases). The germline V gene encodes CDR1 GTSNPN and CDR2 SVGIG (reference sequence). V was trimmed by 2 bases and J by 7 bases, leaving 17 bases between them. The CDR3 covers 15 residues. CDR3 region: CAWSPRQGTGGELFF. Written as DNA, the CDR3 is TGTGCCTGGAGTCCGCGGCAGGGGACGGGCGGGGAGCTGTTTTTT.

In its sample, this clone was seen a few times. The V gene is TRBV19, the J gene TRBJ2-1, with D possibly matching TRBD2 (5 bases). With 4 bases removed from V and 0 bases from J, the gap between germline ends came to 10 bases. CDR1 is LNHDA and CDR2 is SQIVND in the germline V gene (reference sequence). The CDR3 is made up of 15 amino acids. As DNA, the CDR3 is TGTGCCAGTAGTAGGTCGAGGGACTCCTACAATGAGCAGTTCTTC. Translating gives CASSRSRDSYNEQFF.

The chain joins TRBV30 to TRBJ2-3; D may be TRBD2 (7 bases). CDR1 GTSNPN and CDR2 SVGIG come from the germline V gene (reference sequence). The CDR3 runs to 14 residues. The V end lost 0 bases, the J end lost 6 bases, and 13 bases lay between the germline ends. CDR3 sequence reads: CAWSVLGGRDTQYF. CDR3 nucleotides: TGTGCCTGGAGTGTACTCGGGGGGCGCGATACGCAGTATTTT.

The chain recombines TRBV7-9 with TRBJ1-4, with TRBD1 as a possible D gene (6 bases). The CDR3 totals 18 residues. CDR1 is SEHNR, CDR2 FQNEAQ, per germline (reference sequence). The V end lost 5 bases, the J end lost 4 bases, and 23 bases lay between the germline ends. The CDR3 sequence: CASSPKGYSGQHNEKLFF. For the CDR3, the DNA is TGTGCCAGCAGCCCCAAAGGTTATTCGGGACAACATAATGAAAAACTGTTTTTT. The whole variable domain, filled in from reference TRBV7-9 and TRBJ1-4, reads DTGVSQNPRHKITKRGQNVTFRCDPISEHNRLYWYRQTLGQGPEFLTYFQNEAQLEKSRLLSDRFSAERPKGSFSTLEIQRTEQGDSAMYLCASSPKGYSGQHNEKLFFGSGTQLSVL.

V is TRBV6-5 and J is TRBJ2-1; TRBD1 aligns across 9 bases. CDR3 length: 15 residues. V shed 5 bases and J 1 base; nucleotides not matched to a gene: 3. The germline gives CDR1 MNHEY, CDR2 SVGAGI. The CDR3 loop is CASSLDRGSYNEQFF. The CDR3 nucleotides are TGTGCCAGCAGTCTTGACAGGGGGTCCTACAATGAGCAGTTCTTC.

The chain combines TRBV19 with TRBJ1-2; 10 nucleotides match TRBD1. With V trimmed by 5 bases and J by 7 bases, 7 bases remained unmatched. Germline CDR1 is LNHDA and CDR2 is SQIVND (reference sequence). This CDR3 region has 14 residues. DNA for the CDR3: TGTGCCAGTAGTTCCTACGGGACAGGGGTTGGCTACACCTTC. Protein sequence: CASSSYGTGVGYTF.

V and J are TRBV7-8 and TRBJ2-3, with 9 bases identical to TRBD1. The CDR3 loop spans 16 amino acids. V gave up 4 bases and J gave up 4 bases; unmatched junction bases: 9. CDR1 and CDR2 from the germline V gene are SGHVS and FQNEAQ. The DNA for the CDR3 is TGTGCCAGCAGCTCCCTAGTGGGACAGGGTTCAGATACGCAGTATTTT. This gives the protein CASSSLVGQGSDTQYF.

The rearrangement uses TRBV30 and TRBJ1-5; 8 bases align to TRBD1. Germline CDR1 GTSNPN, CDR2 SVGIG (reference sequence). The CDR3 contains 14 residues. J gave up 7 bases and V 0 bases, and 5 bases lay outside the gene matches. The CDR3 sequence is CAWSVTGEGQPQHF. CDR3 DNA: TGTGCCTGGAGTGTGACAGGGGAAGGGCAGCCCCAGCATTTT. The variable domain in full, completed from reference TRBV30 and TRBJ1-5, reads SQTIHQWPATLVQPVGSPLSLECTVEGTSNPNLYWYRQAAGRGLQLLFYSVGIGQISSEVPQNLSASRPQDRQFILSSKKLLLSDSGFYLCAWSVTGEGQPQHFGDGTRLSIL.

CDR3 protein: CASSLPGTDSGNTIYF. The CDR3 region has the DNA TGTGCCAGCAGCTTACCTGGGACAGACTCTGGAAACACCATATATTTT. This chain connects TRBV7-6 to TRBJ1-3; 7 bases agree with TRBD1. Germline assignment: CDR1 SGHVS and CDR2 FNYEAQ. J lost 0 bases, V lost 2 bases, and 4 bases had no gene match. The CDR3 runs to 16 residues. The full variable domain, rest sourced from reference TRBV7-6 and TRBJ1-3, is GAGVSQSPRYKVTKRGQDVALRCDPISGHVSLYWYRQALGQGPEFLTYFNYEAQQDKSGLPNDRFSAERPEGSISTLTIQRTEQRDSAMYRCASSLPGTDSGNTIYFGEGSWLTVV.

This chain uses TRBV5-5 with TRBJ1-3; 9 bases map to TRBD1. CDR1 is SGHKS, CDR2 YYEKEE, per germline (reference sequence). The CDR3 totals 17 residues. V shed 4 bases, J shed 1 base, and the junction held 9 bases outside the gene matches. CDR3 in DNA: TGTGCCAGCAGCGCGGACAGGGGACAACTATCTGGAAACACCATATATTTT. Its protein is CASSADRGQLSGNTIYF.

This chain uses TRBV19 with TRBJ2-5; 8 nucleotides align to TRBD2. CDR3 length: 15 amino acids. Germline V gene data show CDR1 as LNHDA and CDR2 as SQIVND (reference sequence). V shed 1 base and J 5 bases; nucleotides not matched to a gene: 6. The CDR3 spells CASSIAGGPGETQYF. CDR3 bases: TGTGCCAGTAGTATAGCGGGAGGGCCGGGGGAGACCCAGTACTTC. The variable domain in full, with the rest retrieved from reference TRBV19 and TRBJ2-5, is DGGITQSPKYLFRKEGQNVTLSCEQNLNHDAMYWYRQDPGQGLRLIYYSQIVNDFQKGDIAEGYSVSREKKESFPLTVTSAQKNPTAFYLCASSIAGGPGETQYFGPGTRLLVL.

This CDR3 reads CASSALARVGGYTF. Written as DNA, the CDR3 is TGTGCCAGTAGTGCCTTGGCCAGGGTAGGGGGCTACACCTTC. The chain employs TRBV19 and TRBJ1-2; D perhaps matches TRBD1 (5 bases). The CDR3 is 14 residues long. Trimming cost V 5 bases and J 8 bases, with 18 bases left between them. CDR1 and CDR2 from the germline V gene are LNHDA and SQIVND (reference sequence).

The gene calls are TRBV24-1 and TRBJ1-5; 9 nucleotides line up with TRBD1. The CDR3 is 14 residues long. The V and J ends lost 3 bases and 7 bases, in that order; junction bases with no gene match: 3. The germline V gene has CDR1 KGHDR and CDR2 SFDVKD. CDR3 residues: CATSDGQGWQPQHF. DNA of the CDR3: TGTGCCACCAGTGATGGACAGGGGTGGCAGCCCCAGCATTTT.

V and J are TRBV5-1 and TRBJ2-3; D perhaps matches TRBD2 (6 bases). The CDR3 is made up of 15 amino acids. V was pared by 2 bases and J by 2 bases, with 12 bases between. Germline-derived CDR1 and CDR2 are SGHRS and YFSETQ. CDR3 bases: TGCGCCAGCAGCTTAATCGGGGGTGACACAGATACGCAGTATTTT. Its protein is CASSLIGGDTDTQYF.

The table lists this clone with a count of one. CDR3: CASSEDSHRGLSNYGYTF. CDR3 DNA sequence: TGCGCCAGCAGTGAAGATAGCCACAGGGGGCTGTCAAACTATGGCTACACCTTC. The chain joins TRBV10-2 to TRBJ1-2, with 9 bases matching TRBD1. The germline V gene encodes CDR1 WSHSY and CDR2 SAAADI. Losses at the gene ends were 3 bases for V and 2 bases for J; bases not matched to a gene: 13. This CDR3 region has 18 residues.

In this sample, this clone turned up once. The CDR3 here is CASSFGGVQGTEQYV. The DNA for the CDR3 is TGTGCCAGCAGCTTTGGGGGGGTCCAGGGGACCGAGCAGTACGTC. This sequence joins TRBV5-4 and TRBJ2-7, with D tentatively TRBD2 (7 bases). The CDR3 contains 15 residues. The V end was cut by 2 bases, the J end by 6 bases, with 18 bases between. Germline V gene data show CDR1 as SGHNT and CDR2 as YYREEE (reference sequence).

The chain couples TRBV27 to TRBJ2-3; D is possibly TRBD1 (5 bases). V was pared by 3 bases and J by 0 bases, with 10 bases between. The CDR3 is 15 amino acids. CDR1 and CDR2 (germline): MNHEY, SMNVEV (reference sequence). Here the CDR3 DNA reads TGTGCCAGCAGTTTGGGTAGGGGAAGCACAGATACGCAGTATTTT. Its translation is CASSLGRGSTDTQYF.

This rearrangement joins TRBV19 to TRBJ1-5; TRBD1 matches 9 bases. V dropped 6 bases and J dropped 8; count of bases not matched to a gene: 14. Germline lookup yields CDR1 LNHDA and CDR2 SQIVND (reference sequence). The CDR3 consists of 16 residues. The chain's CDR3 is CASSYRGRVLTEPQHF. In nucleotides, the CDR3 is TGTGCCAGTAGCTACAGGGGGCGCGTCCTGACGGAGCCCCAGCATTTT.

This clone showed up just a few times. The chain has TRBV28 and TRBJ2-1, with a weak D call TRBD1 (5 bases). V gave up 2 bases and J gave up 15 bases, with 11 bases separating them. Germline lookup yields CDR1 MDHEN and CDR2 SYDVKM. The CDR3 loop spans 11 amino acids. CDR3 bases: TGTGCCAGCAGTTTAAGCAGGGAAAGGTTCTTC. The encoded protein is CASSLSRERFF.

This sequence joins TRBV4-1 and TRBJ2-7, with 9 bases matching TRBD1. V lost 3 bases, J lost 5 bases, and 8 bases stayed unmatched. CDR3 length: 15 residues. CDR1 is MGHRA, CDR2 YSYEKL, per germline. CDR3 loop: CASSQMTGGVHEQYF. CDR3 nucleotide sequence: TGCGCCAGCAGCCAGATGACAGGGGGAGTCCACGAGCAGTACTTC.

The chain combines TRBV7-8 with TRBJ2-5, with D possibly TRBD1 on 6 matching bases. The CDR3 length is 14 residues. CDR1 is SGHVS, CDR2 FQNEAQ, per germline. Trimming removed 0 bases at V and 2 bases at J, with 7 bases between. The CDR3 bases are TGTGCCAGCAGCTTAGCCGACAGGCAAGAGACCCAGTACTTC. This sequence encodes CASSLADRQETQYF.

The chain carries TRBV18 and TRBJ1-4, with D uncertain. Looked up from germline, CDR1 is KGHSH and CDR2 is LQKENI. The V end lost 0 bases, the J end lost 0 bases, and 5 bases lay between the germline ends. The CDR3 consists of 15 residues. The CDR3 DNA reads TGTGCCAGCTCACCACCGCGGGCAACTAATGAAAAACTGTTTTTT. Amino acids: CASSPPRATNEKLFF. The whole variable domain, filled in from reference TRBV18 and TRBJ1-4, reads NAGVMQNPRHLVRRRGQEARLRCSPMKGHSHVYWYRQLPEEGLKFMVYLQKENIIDESGMPKERFSAEFPKEGPSILRIQQVVRGDSAAYFCASSPPRATNEKLFFGSGTQLSVL.

This clone was detected once. The chain uses TRBV5-1 and TRBJ1-2, with a tentative D call TRBD1 (5 bases). CDR1 is SGHRS, CDR2 YFSETQ, per germline. V was trimmed by 0 bases and J by 7 bases, leaving 22 bases between them. The CDR3 has 17 amino acids. Written as DNA, the CDR3 is TGCGCCAGCAGCTTGGACATCGGACATGGCTTTGGTTTTGGCTACACCTTC. Translated, it gives CASSLDIGHGFGFGYTF.

This clone was picked up one time. This chain uses TRBV11-3 with TRBJ1-5, with D possibly matching TRBD1 (5 bases). V was cut by 3 bases and J by 3 bases, with 12 bases left in between. CDR3 length: 15 amino acids. Germline CDR1 SGHNT, CDR2 YENEEA. CDR3 sequence: CASSFVGVNNQPQHF. For the CDR3, the DNA is TGTGCCAGCAGCTTTGTAGGGGTGAACAATCAGCCCCAGCATTTT.

This clone appeared once. The CDR3: CASSLSGDQPQHF. The CDR3 DNA is TGTGCCAGCAGCTTATCAGGGGATCAGCCCCAGCATTTT. The gene calls are TRBV7-3 and TRBJ1-5, with TRBD1 as a possible D gene (6 bases). V was trimmed by 2 bases and J by 5 bases, leaving 7 bases between them. This CDR3 has 13 residues. In germline, CDR1 is SGHTA, CDR2 FQGTGA.

The V and J genes are TRBV10-3 and TRBJ1-2; D unclear. Germline V gives CDR1 ENHRY, CDR2 SYGVKD. V was cut by 7 bases and J by 1 base, with 10 bases left in between. This CDR3 comprises 13 residues. The CDR3 loop is CAITEQINYGYTF. CDR3 DNA sequence: TGTGCCATCACCGAACAGATTAACTATGGCTACACCTTC.